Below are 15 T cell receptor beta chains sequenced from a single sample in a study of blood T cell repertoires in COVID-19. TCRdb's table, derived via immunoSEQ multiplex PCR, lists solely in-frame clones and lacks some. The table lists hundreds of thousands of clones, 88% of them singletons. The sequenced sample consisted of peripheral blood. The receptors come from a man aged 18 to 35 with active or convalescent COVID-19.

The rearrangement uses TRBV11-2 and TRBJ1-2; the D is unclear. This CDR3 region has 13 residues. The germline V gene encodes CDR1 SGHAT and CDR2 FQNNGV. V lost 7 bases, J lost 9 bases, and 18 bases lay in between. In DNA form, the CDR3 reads TGTGCCAGCACACGAGGCGGAGATGGAAGCTACACCTTC. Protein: CASTRGGDGSYTF. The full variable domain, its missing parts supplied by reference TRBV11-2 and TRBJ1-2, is EAGVAQSPRYKIIEKRQSVAFWCNPISGHATLYWYQQILGQGPKLLIQFQNNGVVDDSQLPKDRFSAERLKGVDSTLKIQPAKLEDSAVYLCASTRGGDGSYTFGSGTRLTVV.

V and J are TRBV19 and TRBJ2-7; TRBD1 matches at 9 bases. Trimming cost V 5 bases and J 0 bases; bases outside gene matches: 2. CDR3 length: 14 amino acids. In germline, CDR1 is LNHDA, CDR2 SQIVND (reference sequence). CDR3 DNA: TGTGCCAGTAGTTTACAGGGGGCCTCCTACGAGCAGTACTTC. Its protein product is CASSLQGASYEQYF.

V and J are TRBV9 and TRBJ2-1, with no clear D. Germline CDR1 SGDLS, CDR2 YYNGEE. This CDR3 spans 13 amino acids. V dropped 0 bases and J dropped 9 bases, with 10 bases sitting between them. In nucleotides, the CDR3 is TGTGCCAGCAGCGTAGGGGCCTCGGTTGAGCAGTTCTTC. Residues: CASSVGASVEQFF.

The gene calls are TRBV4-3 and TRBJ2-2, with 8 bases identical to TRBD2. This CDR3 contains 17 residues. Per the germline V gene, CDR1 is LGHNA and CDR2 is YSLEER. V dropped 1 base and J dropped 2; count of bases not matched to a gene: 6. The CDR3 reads CASSQVLLADNTGELFF. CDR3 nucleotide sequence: TGCGCCAGCAGCCAAGTTCTACTAGCGGACAACACCGGGGAGCTGTTTTTT.

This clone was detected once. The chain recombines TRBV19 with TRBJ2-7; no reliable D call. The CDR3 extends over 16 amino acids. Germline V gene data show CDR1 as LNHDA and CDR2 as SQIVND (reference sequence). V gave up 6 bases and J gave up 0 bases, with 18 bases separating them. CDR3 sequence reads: CASSPSAGTYSYEQYF. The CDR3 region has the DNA TGTGCCAGTAGCCCCTCGGCAGGCACCTACTCCTACGAGCAGTACTTC.

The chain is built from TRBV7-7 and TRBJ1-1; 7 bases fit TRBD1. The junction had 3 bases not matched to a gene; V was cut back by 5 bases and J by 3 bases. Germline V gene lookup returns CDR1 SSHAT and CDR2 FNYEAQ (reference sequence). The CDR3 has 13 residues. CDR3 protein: CASSLTGHTEAFF. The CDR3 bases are TGTGCCAGCAGCCTGACAGGGCACACTGAAGCTTTCTTT.

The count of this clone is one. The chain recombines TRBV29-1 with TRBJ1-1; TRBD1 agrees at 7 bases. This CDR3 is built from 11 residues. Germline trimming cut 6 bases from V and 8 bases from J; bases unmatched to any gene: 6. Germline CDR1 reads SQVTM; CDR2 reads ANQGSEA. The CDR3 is CSVFDRAEAFF. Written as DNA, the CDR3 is TGCAGCGTGTTCGACAGGGCGGAAGCTTTCTTT.

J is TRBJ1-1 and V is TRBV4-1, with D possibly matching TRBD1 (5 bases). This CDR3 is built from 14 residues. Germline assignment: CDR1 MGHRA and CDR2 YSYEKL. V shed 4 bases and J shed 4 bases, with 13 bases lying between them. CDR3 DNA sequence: TGCGCCAGCAGCCTCCTTACGACAGCCACTGAAGCTTTCTTT. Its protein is CASSLLTTATEAFF.

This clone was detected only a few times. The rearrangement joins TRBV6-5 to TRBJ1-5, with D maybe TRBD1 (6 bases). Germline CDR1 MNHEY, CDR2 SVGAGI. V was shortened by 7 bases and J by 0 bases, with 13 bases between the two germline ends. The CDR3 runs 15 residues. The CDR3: CASKPGQYSNQPQHF. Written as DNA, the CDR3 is TGTGCCAGCAAACCCGGACAGTATAGCAATCAGCCCCAGCATTTT.

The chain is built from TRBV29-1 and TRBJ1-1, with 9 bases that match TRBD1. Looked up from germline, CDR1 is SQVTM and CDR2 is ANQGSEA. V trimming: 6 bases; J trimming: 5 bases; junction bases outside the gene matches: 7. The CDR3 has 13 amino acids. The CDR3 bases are TGCAGCGTGCCGGGACAGGGTGTAACTGAAGCTTTCTTT. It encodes CSVPGQGVTEAFF.

CDR3 in DNA: TGTGCCAGCAGGCTAGCGGGGGCCCCACCTGAGCAGTTCTTC. This encodes CASRLAGAPPEQFF. The chain carries TRBV14 and TRBJ2-1, with 10 bases matching TRBD2. This CDR3 has 14 amino acids. V was clipped by 6 bases and J by 9 bases; unmatched bases: 8. The germline V gene encodes CDR1 SGHDN and CDR2 FVKESK.

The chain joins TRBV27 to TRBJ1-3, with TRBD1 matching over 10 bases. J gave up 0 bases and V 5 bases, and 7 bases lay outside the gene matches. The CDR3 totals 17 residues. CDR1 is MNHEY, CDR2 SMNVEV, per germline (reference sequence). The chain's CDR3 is CASSPGTGVISGNTIYF. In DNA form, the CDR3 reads TGTGCCAGCAGTCCCGGGACAGGGGTCATCTCTGGAAACACCATATATTTT.

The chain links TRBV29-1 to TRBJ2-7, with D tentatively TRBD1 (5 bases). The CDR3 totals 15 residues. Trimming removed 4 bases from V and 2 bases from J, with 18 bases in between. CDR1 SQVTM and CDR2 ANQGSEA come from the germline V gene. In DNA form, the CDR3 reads TGCAGCGTTGCCCCTCTGGGGCAGATAGCCTACGAGCAGTACTTC. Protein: CSVAPLGQIAYEQYF.

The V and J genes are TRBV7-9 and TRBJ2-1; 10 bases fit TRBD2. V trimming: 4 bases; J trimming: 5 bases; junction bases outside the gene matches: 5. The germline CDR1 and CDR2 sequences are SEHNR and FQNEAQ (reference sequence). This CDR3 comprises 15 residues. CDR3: CASSSGLAVHNEQFF. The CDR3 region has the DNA TGTGCCAGCAGCTCTGGACTAGCGGTACACAATGAGCAGTTCTTC.

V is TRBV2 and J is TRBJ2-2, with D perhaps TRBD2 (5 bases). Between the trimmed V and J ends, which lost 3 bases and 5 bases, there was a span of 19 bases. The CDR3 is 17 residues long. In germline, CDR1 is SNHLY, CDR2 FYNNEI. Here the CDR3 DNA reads TGTGCCAGCAGTGAGATGAGGGTCCCGCAATTTACCGGGGAGCTGTTTTTT. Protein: CASSEMRVPQFTGELFF. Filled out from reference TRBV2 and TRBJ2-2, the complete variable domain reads EPEVTQTPSHQVTQMGQEVILRCVPISNHLYFYWYRQILGQKVEFLVSFYNNEISEKSEIFDDQFSVERPDGSNFTLKIRSTKLEDSAMYFCASSEMRVPQFTGELFFGEGSRLTVL.